The 21 T cell receptor beta chains presented below share a single source sample, sequenced in a study of graft-versus-host responses after intestinal transplantation. For these receptors, no antigen is known. The repertoire was sequenced with immunoSEQ multiplex PCR; TCRdb's copy has only in-frame clones and lacks some. The sample lists under 25,000 clones, more than 75% occurring once. The specimen was unstimulated CD8+ T cells sorted from spleen or lymph node cells, collected before transplant. The receptors come from a human donor who was the organ donor for an intestinal transplant.

In this sample, this clone turned up once. The V and J genes are TRBV7-2 and TRBJ1-5; D is undetermined. Trimming shortened V by 1 base and J by 0 bases, and 4 bases separated the two germline ends. Germline V gives CDR1 SGHTA, CDR2 FQGNSA. The CDR3 is made up of 14 amino acids. CDR3 nucleotide sequence: TGTGCCAGCAGCTTAGTCAGTAGCAATCAGCCCCAGCATTTT. This translates into CASSLVSSNQPQHF. Full variable domain (rest looked up from reference TRBV7-2 and TRBJ1-5): GAGVSQSPSNKVTEKGKDVELRCDPISGHTALYWYRQSLGQGLEFLIYFQGNSAPDKSGLPSDRFSAERTGGSVSTLTIQRTQQEDSAVYLCASSLVSSNQPQHFGDGTRLSIL.

This sequence joins TRBV4-3 and TRBJ2-3; possibly TRBD2 for D (7 bases). The germline gives CDR1 LGHNA, CDR2 YSLEER. The CDR3 is made up of 17 amino acids. The V end lost 1 base, the J end lost 4 bases, and 18 bases lay between the germline ends. The CDR3 spells CASSQVDGGQVADTQYF. CDR3 DNA: TGCGCCAGCAGCCAAGTGGACGGGGGGCAGGTTGCAGATACGCAGTATTTT.

CDR3 in amino acids: CASSLKALPYEQYF. In DNA, the CDR3 is TGCGCCAGCAGCTTGAAAGCGCTACCCTACGAGCAGTACTTC. The J gene is TRBJ2-7, the V gene TRBV5-1, with D hard to call. The CDR3 is made up of 14 amino acids. Germline loops: CDR1 SGHRS, CDR2 YFSETQ. The V end was cut by 1 base, the J end by 2 bases, with 10 bases between.

The chain has TRBV10-1 and TRBJ1-2; D call uncertain. The CDR3 extends over 14 amino acids. V dropped 9 bases and J dropped 2 bases, with 16 bases sitting between them. Germline CDR1 reads WNHNN; CDR2 reads SYGVQD (reference sequence). The CDR3 reads CASKTQAPNYGYTF. CDR3 in DNA: TGCGCCAGTAAAACGCAGGCCCCCAACTATGGCTACACCTTC.

The chain uses TRBV11-2 and TRBJ2-7, with D hard to call. Germline V lookup: CDR1 SGHAT, CDR2 FQNNGV. The CDR3 contains 11 residues. V lost 3 bases and J 0 bases, leaving 0 bases between the germline ends. In DNA form, the CDR3 reads TGTGCCAGCAGCTTCTCCTACGAGCAGTACTTC. It specifies CASSFSYEQYF.

J is TRBJ2-2 and V is TRBV5-6; possible D gene TRBD1, 5 bases. In germline, CDR1 is SGHDT, CDR2 YYEEEE. The germline V and J ends were trimmed by 0 bases and 9 bases, with 15 bases remaining between them. CDR3 size: 15 residues. The CDR3 region is CASSLGQRNFRELFF. In DNA form, the CDR3 reads TGTGCCAGCAGCTTGGGACAGAGAAATTTCAGGGAGCTGTTTTTT.

This rearrangement joins TRBV27 to TRBJ2-1; D may match TRBD1 or TRBD2 (6 bases each). CDR3 length: 15 amino acids. V lost 4 bases to trimming and J lost 4 bases, with 14 bases between them. Per germline, CDR1 MNHEY and CDR2 SMNVEV (reference sequence). In nucleotides, the CDR3 is TGTGCCAGCAGTTCAAACAGGGACTGGTACAATGAGCAGTTCTTC. Its protein product is CASSSNRDWYNEQFF.

DNA of the CDR3: TGTGCCAGCAGCGTAGGCCCGGGGACGACAGATACGCAGTATTTT. This gives the protein CASSVGPGTTDTQYF. The rearrangement links TRBV9 to TRBJ2-3; TRBD1 or TRBD2 may be the D gene (5 bases each). Deletions cut 0 bases from V and 3 bases from J, with 11 bases between. The CDR3 has 15 residues. The germline CDR1 and CDR2 sequences are SGDLS and YYNGEE.

The chain recombines TRBV5-1 with TRBJ1-1; possible D gene TRBD1, 6 bases. The CDR3 is 13 amino acids. V gave up 3 bases and J gave up 2 bases, with 8 bases separating them. The germline V gene encodes CDR1 SGHRS and CDR2 YFSETQ. CDR3 nucleotides: TGCGCCAGCAGCTGGGACAAAAACACTGAAGCTTTCTTT. The encoded protein is CASSWDKNTEAFF.

The chain has TRBV4-3 and TRBJ2-1; no definite D call. The CDR3 extends over 16 amino acids. V lost 2 bases and J 0 bases, leaving 11 bases between the germline ends. The V gene's germline CDR1 is LGHNA and CDR2 YSLEER. CDR3 sequence: CASSQYNAVSYNEQFF. As DNA, the CDR3 is TGCGCCAGCAGCCAATATAATGCCGTCTCCTACAATGAGCAGTTCTTC.

The chain is built from TRBV19 and TRBJ1-6; D call uncertain. This CDR3 has 14 residues. V was trimmed by 3 bases and J by 6 bases, leaving 9 bases between them. The germline gives CDR1 LNHDA, CDR2 SQIVND (reference sequence). Here the CDR3 reads CASSMGALNSPLHF. The CDR3 region has the DNA TGTGCCAGTAGTATGGGAGCCCTTAATTCACCCCTCCACTTT.

This clone has just a few counts. The chain links TRBV5-1 to TRBJ2-1; D is undetermined. Germline V gene data show CDR1 as SGHRS and CDR2 as YFSETQ. Trimming pared 1 base from V and 2 bases from J, leaving 7 bases between. This CDR3 comprises 14 residues. CDR3 in amino acids: CASSLRQTYNEQFF. The CDR3 DNA reads as TGCGCCAGCAGCTTGAGGCAGACCTACAATGAGCAGTTCTTC.

Only a few counts were recorded for this clone. This sequence joins TRBV6-5 and TRBJ2-5; TRBD2 is a possible D gene (6 bases). Germline-derived CDR1 and CDR2 are MNHEY and SVGAGI. V was cut by 7 bases and J by 5 bases, with 8 bases left in between. The CDR3 has 11 residues. CDR3 in DNA: TGTGCCAGCACTCGGGGGGAGACCCAGTACTTC. This codes for CASTRGETQYF.

Here the CDR3 reads CASSSIRDDYGYTF. The CDR3 DNA follows: TGTGCCAGCAGTTCCATCCGGGACGATTATGGCTACACCTTC. The chain employs TRBV28 and TRBJ1-2; weak D call: TRBD1 (5 bases). Germline CDR1 MDHEN, CDR2 SYDVKM. The CDR3 runs 14 residues. Trimming took 4 bases from V and 5 from J, leaving 14 bases between them.

The chain carries TRBV27 and TRBJ2-1; 10 bases are a match to TRBD2. With V trimmed by 4 bases and J by 0 bases, 12 bases remained unmatched. The CDR3 loop spans 19 amino acids. The germline gives CDR1 MNHEY, CDR2 SMNVEV (reference sequence). The CDR3 reads CASSSRDPLAGSSYNEQFF. The CDR3 DNA is TGTGCCAGCAGTTCTCGGGATCCACTAGCGGGGAGCTCCTACAATGAGCAGTTCTTC.

V usage is TRBV10-3 and J usage is TRBJ2-5; TRBD2 is a possible D gene (6 bases). CDR1 ENHRY and CDR2 SYGVKD come from the germline V gene. The ends were cut back, 0 bases at V and 1 base at J, with 6 bases in the middle. There are 14 residues in the CDR3. This CDR3 is CAISESGGQETQYF. The CDR3 nucleotides are TGTGCCATCAGTGAGTCGGGGGGCCAAGAGACCCAGTACTTC.

The J gene is TRBJ2-7, the V gene TRBV4-1; 8 positions agree with TRBD1. The germline gives CDR1 MGHRA, CDR2 YSYEKL. This CDR3 is 15 amino acids long. The V gene end was trimmed by 4 bases and the J gene end by 2 bases; junction bases not matched to a gene: 7. CDR3 amino acids: CASSLRTGSTYEQYF. The CDR3 bases are TGCGCCAGCAGCCTCCGGACAGGGTCTACCTACGAGCAGTACTTC.

On this clone itself: This sample includes further DNA sequences coding for the same CDR3. The genes are TRBV6-1 and TRBJ2-7; 11 positions agree with TRBD1. The CDR3 is 17 amino acids. CDR1 is MNHNS, CDR2 SASEGT, per germline. V lost 0 bases to trimming and J lost 7 bases; unmatched junction nucleotides: 11. The CDR3 loop reads CASSEAVADRGRGEQYF. As DNA, the CDR3 is TGTGCCAGCAGTGAAGCGGTTGCGGACAGGGGGCGGGGGGAGCAGTACTTC.

Remarks on this clone: Other DNA sequences in this sample translate to the same CDR3. The CDR3 is CASSGTSGGHNEQFF. In DNA, the CDR3 is TGCGCCAGCAGCGGGACTAGCGGGGGTCACAATGAGCAGTTCTTC. The chain recombines TRBV5-1 with TRBJ2-1; TRBD2 matches 14 bases. Trimming took 4 bases from V and 5 from J; bases not matched to a gene: 2. The CDR3 has 15 amino acids. Germline CDR1 SGHRS, CDR2 YFSETQ.

The V and J genes are TRBV9 and TRBJ2-5; 10 bases map to TRBD2. The germline CDR1 and CDR2 sequences are SGDLS and YYNGEE. The CDR3 sequence is 14 residues long. The V and J ends lost 4 bases and 7 bases, in that order; junction bases with no gene match: 7. In DNA form, the CDR3 reads TGTGCCAGCAGCACAGCGGGGGGGCAGGGGACCCAGTACTTC. Translating gives CASSTAGGQGTQYF.

The V and J genes are TRBV14 and TRBJ1-2, with a weak D call TRBD1 (6 bases). Germline V gives CDR1 SGHDN, CDR2 FVKESK. The CDR3 has 15 amino acids. The germline V and J ends were trimmed by 4 bases and 3 bases, with 15 bases remaining between them. CDR3 amino acids: CASSLYPGEDYGYTF. DNA for the CDR3: TGTGCCAGCAGCCTATACCCAGGGGAAGACTATGGCTACACCTTC.